This T cell receptor (beta chain) was obtained from a study of T cells after yellow fever vaccination. The CDR3 is 15 residues long. J gave up 4 bases and V 2 bases, and 4 bases lay outside the gene matches. Germline CDR1 is SGHTA and CDR2 is FQGNSA. This clonotype was seen repeatedly, ten times or more. Via MiXCR, TCRdb re-called the 5' RACE reads, giving one row per CDR3 protein. The sample includes hundreds of thousands of distinct CDR3 sequences, under 7.5% of them seen just once. The specimen comprised PBMCs, sampled 5 days after the yellow fever booster vaccination. The clonotype originates from a man aged 30 to 39 who received the YFV17D yellow fever vaccine. The chain combines TRBV7-2 with TRBJ2-2; 7 bases align to TRBD1. The CDR3 region is CASSLSDRVTGELFF. The DNA of the CDR3 is TGTGCCAGCAGCTTATCCGACAGGGTCACCGGGGAGCTGTTTTTT.